The T cell receptor beta chain described here comes from a study of cytomegalovirus exposure and HLA in healthy donors. This CDR3 is built from 14 residues. V was clipped by 3 bases and J by 4 bases, with 9 bases between them. Per germline, CDR1 LGHNA and CDR2 YSLEER. General study findings and limits: Donors belonging to an Asian-associated ancestry cluster reportedly showed fewer N-insertions in productive TCRs than the approximately 670-donor mean, according to what a later analysis found. Investigators reported 164 TCR beta chains as tied to cytomegalovirus. Highly shared variants forming one cluster were likely a sequencing artifact.

PCR used 60 Vbeta primers and 13 Jbeta primers. This table comes from immunoSEQ multiplex PCR, and its TCRdb copy is limited to in-frame clones, with some not included. The sample has roughly 150,000 clones; 75% are singletons. At the time of sampling, donors were nominally healthy, though unrecorded immune exposures were likely. Note on this clone: The antigen is undetermined.

The source is a female donor in good health and CMV-seronegative. V gene TRBV4-3 combines with J gene TRBJ2-2; D remains unclear. The sequenced sample consisted of PBMCs. As DNA, the CDR3 is TGCGCCAGCAGCCACCGGAGATCCACCGGGGAGCTGTTTTTT. Its translation: CASSHRRSTGELFF.